A selection of T cell receptor beta chains follows, all from one sample in a study of blood T cell repertoires in COVID-19. Clones were sequenced by immunoSEQ multiplex PCR, and TCRdb holds only the in-frame ones, with some missing. The sample lists roughly 250,000 clones; about 88% were seen once. Sequenced material: peripheral blood. The receptors derive from a woman aged 40 to 50 who had recovered from COVID-19. Both conserved end residues are part of each CDR3. The D gene is left open where the match is weak. Size is stated for part of the rows, as once, few or many counts, or as a class when the clone is expanded.

abundance | j_gene | v_gene | d_gene | CDR3nt | CDR3aa
. | TRBJ2-4 | TRBV3-1/TRBV3-2 | . | TGTGCCAGCAGTCACGGGGATACTCTCAAAAACATTCAGTACTTC | CASSHGDTLKNIQYF
once | TRBJ2-7 | TRBV27 | . | TGTGCCAGCAGTTTATTAGCCCACGGGGACTACGAGCAGTACTTC | CASSLLAHGDYEQYF
. | TRBJ2-7 | TRBV7-2 | TRBD2 | TGTGCCAGCAGCTCGACTAGCGGGGCAGCCTACGAGCAGTACTTC | CASSSTSGAAYEQYF
. | TRBJ2-1 | TRBV30 | TRBD1 | TGTGCCTGGACCAGGGGGCGCGATGAGCAGTTCTTC | CAWTRGRDEQFF
. | TRBJ2-3 | TRBV28 | TRBD1 | TGTGCCAGCAGTCGATCCGGGACAGCTTTCACAGATACGCAGTATTTT | CASSRSGTAFTDTQYF
. | TRBJ1-6 | TRBV6-1 | . | TGTGCCAGCAGTGAAGCGGCGGGGCTTAATTCACCCCTCCACTTT | CASSEAAGLNSPLHF
. | TRBJ2-1 | TRBV5-1 | TRBD2 | TGCGCCAGCAGCTTGCCCAGCGGGGTGCCTGAGGAGCAGTTCTTC | CASSLPSGVPEEQFF
. | TRBJ2-5 | TRBV9 | TRBD2 | TGTGCCAGCAGCAATCGACTAGCGGGAGGCGAGACCCAGTACTTC | CASSNRLAGGETQYF
. | TRBJ2-3 | TRBV27 | TRBD1 | TGTGCCAGCAGTTTCCCGGGACAGGGGGCTCCAGATACGCAGTATTTT | CASSFPGQGAPDTQYF
. | TRBJ1-2 | TRBV7-9 | . | TGTGCCAGCAGCCCAAGGGGAATGGCAGGGGCGGCTAACTATGGCTACACCTTC | CASSPRGMAGAANYGYTF
. | TRBJ1-2 | TRBV5-6 | TRBD1 | TGTGCCAGCAACCTCAGAGGGGGCAGGGACTATGGCTACACCTTC | CASNLRGGRDYGYTF
. | TRBJ2-5 | TRBV4-1 | TRBD1 | TGCGCCAGCAGCCGTCCTGCGGGACAGGGGGCGCAGGAGACCCAGTACTTC | CASSRPAGQGAQETQYF
. | TRBJ1-5 | TRBV11-2 | . | TGTGCCAGCAGCTTCCCTTGGGCGGGTTTTCAGCCCCAGCATTTT | CASSFPWAGFQPQHF
once | TRBJ1-5 | TRBV28 | . | TGTGCCAGCAGTTTACGCGGGGGAGGGAATCAGCCCCAGCATTTT | CASSLRGGGNQPQHF
. | TRBJ2-7 | TRBV16 | TRBD1 | TGTGCCAGCAGCCAAATCCGGACAGGGGTTGGGAGCTACGAGCAGTACTTC | CASSQIRTGVGSYEQYF
. | TRBJ1-4 | TRBV9 | TRBD1 | TGTGCCAGCAGAACAGGTCGGAGGGGGCCCGGGGAAAAACTGTTTTTT | CASRTGRRGPGEKLFF
. | TRBJ2-3 | TRBV7-6 | . | TGTGCCAGCAGCTTAGAACAGCTTTTCCCAGATACGCAGTATTTT | CASSLEQLFPDTQYF
. | TRBJ1-3 | TRBV6-5 | TRBD1 | TGTGCCAGCAGTTCCGGGACAGCGTCGTCTGGAAACACCATATATTTT | CASSSGTASSGNTIYF
. | TRBJ1-5 | TRBV6-5 | TRBD1 | TGTGCCAGCAAAGACAGGGATGTAGGCAATCAGCCCCAGCATTTT | CASKDRDVGNQPQHF
. | TRBJ2-1 | TRBV29-1 | TRBD2 | TGCAGCAAACTAGCGGGCGAATACAATGAGCAGTTCTTC | CSKLAGEYNEQFF
. | TRBJ1-2 | TRBV7-6 | TRBD1 | TGTGCCAGCAGCTTAGCACCATCGACAGGGCCCTCTAACTATGGCTACACCTTC | CASSLAPSTGPSNYGYTF
. | TRBJ1-5 | TRBV7-2 | . | TGTGCCACCCAGACAGATAGCAATCAGCCCCAGCATTTT | CATQTDSNQPQHF
. | TRBJ2-1 | TRBV10-3 | TRBD2 | TGTGCCATCAACCCTACCGGGACTAGGGACAATGAGCAGTTCTTC | CAINPTGTRDNEQFF
. | TRBJ1-1 | TRBV5-8 | . | TGTGCCAGCAGCTTTAGTTGGCCCGACAGGCCAGGGACTGAAGCTTTCTTT | CASSFSWPDRPGTEAFF
. | TRBJ1-2 | TRBV7-2 | TRBD1 | TGTGCCAGCAGCAAAGGACAGGGGTATGGCTACACCTTC | CASSKGQGYGYTF
. | TRBJ2-7 | TRBV3-1/TRBV3-2 | . | TGTGCCAGCAGCCAGCGCAACTACGAGCAGTACTTC | CASSQRNYEQYF
. | TRBJ2-2 | TRBV12-3/TRBV12-4 | . | TGTGCCAGCAGTTTCGGGGACACCGGGGAGCTGTTTTTT | CASSFGDTGELFF
few | TRBJ2-4 | TRBV7-9 | TRBD2 | TGTGCCAGCAGCCCCGGACTAGCGACGGTTATGAGGGACACTCAGTACTTC | CASSPGLATVMRDTQYF
once | TRBJ1-2 | TRBV6-6 | . | TGTGCCAGCAGTTACTCCTCGGGGAAGCCCGGCTACACCTTC | CASSYSSGKPGYTF
. | TRBJ2-7 | TRBV6-1 | . | TGTGCCAGCAGTGAACGTCCTAGCGACGAGCAGTACTTC | CASSERPSDEQYF
once | TRBJ2-3 | TRBV27 | TRBD1 | TGTGCCAGCAGTTTACTCTCGGGACAGGGAGACTCCTTCACAGATACGCAGTATTTT | CASSLLSGQGDSFTDTQYF
once | TRBJ2-7 | TRBV29-1 | . | TGCAGCGTTGGGGGGGGGCCCTACGAGCAGTACTTC | CSVGGGPYEQYF
. | TRBJ2-1 | TRBV11-2 | . | TGTGCCAGCAGCTTCCTGAGGCGTGAGCAGTTCTTC | CASSFLRREQFF